This passage covers 7 T cell receptor beta chains from one sample sequenced in a study of T cells in Graves' hyperthyroidism and ophthalmopathy. It was RNA transcripts that yielded the amplified TCR beta CDR3 regions. An initial round of RT-PCR targeting the TCR CDR3 relied on the HTBI primer set. TCRdb fed the multiplex PCR reads into MiXCR, producing one record per CDR3 protein. Among more than 500,000 distinct CDR3 sequences, about 16% were seen once, and the ten largest hold 29%. The sample taken for sequencing was blood. The origin of the receptors is a woman under 40 with Graves' ophthalmopathy.

This clonotype was picked up many times. J is TRBJ2-1 and V is TRBV2; TRBD2 matches 9 bases. The CDR3 has 14 residues. Germline trimming cut 6 bases from V and 7 bases from J; bases unmatched to any gene: 7. Per the germline V gene, CDR1 is SNHLY and CDR2 is FYNNEI. The CDR3 nucleotides read TGTGCCAGCAGAGTAGCGGGAGCGACGAATGAGCAGTTCTTC. Protein product: CASRVAGATNEQFF. Full variable domain (rest looked up from reference TRBV2 and TRBJ2-1): EPEVTQTPSHQVTQMGQEVILRCVPISNHLYFYWYRQILGQKVEFLVSFYNNEISEKSEIFDDQFSVERPDGSNFTLKIRSTKLEDSAMYFCASRVAGATNEQFFGPGTRLTVL.

In its sample, this clonotype was seen many times. The genes are TRBV15 and TRBJ2-7; the D is unclear. The CDR3 length is 13 residues. The V end lost 1 base, the J end lost 0 bases, and 4 bases lay between the germline ends. The germline V gene encodes CDR1 LNHNV and CDR2 YYDKDF (reference sequence). As DNA, the CDR3 is TGTGCCACCAGCAGAGGAGGCTCCTACGAGCAGTACTTC. Amino acid sequence: CATSRGGSYEQYF. Combining the CDR3 with reference TRBV15 and TRBJ2-7 gives the whole variable domain DAMVIQNPRYQVTQFGKPVTLSCSQTLNHNVMYWYQQKSSQAPKLLFHYYDKDFNNEADTPDNFQSRRPNTSFCFLDIRSPGLGDTAMYLCATSRGGSYEQYFGPGTRLTVT.

In this sample, this clonotype turned up many times. The J gene is TRBJ2-3, the V gene TRBV5-1; 14 nucleotides match TRBD2. Germline V gives CDR1 SGHRS, CDR2 YFSETQ. The CDR3 runs 15 residues. J was trimmed by 6 bases and V by 3 bases; bases with no gene match: 3. The CDR3 sequence is CASSYGTSGGDTQYF. CDR3 nucleotide sequence: TGCGCCAGCAGCTACGGGACTAGCGGGGGCGATACGCAGTATTTT.

This clonotype appeared a few times. V is TRBV29-1 and J is TRBJ1-1, with 7 bases lining up with TRBD1. The V and J ends lost 6 bases and 4 bases, in that order; junction bases with no gene match: 5. The CDR3 consists of 12 residues. CDR1 and CDR2 (germline): SQVTM, ANQGSEA. The CDR3 nucleotides read TGCAGCGTCCAGACAGGGTTCACTGAAGCTTTCTTT. This sequence encodes CSVQTGFTEAFF.

This clonotype came up many times. The rearrangement joins TRBV11-2 to TRBJ1-1; 7 bases map to TRBD1. The V segment lost 4 bases and the J segment 1 base; nucleotides outside the gene matches: 9. The CDR3 is 16 amino acids. CDR1 and CDR2 from the germline V gene are SGHAT and FQNNGV. CDR3 sequence (DNA): TGTGCCAGCAGCTCAGTCTTGGGACAGCCGAACACTGAAGCTTTCTTT. This codes for CASSSVLGQPNTEAFF.

V and J are TRBV28 and TRBJ2-6; tentatively, D is TRBD1 (7 bases). CDR3 length: 17 residues. Germline CDR1 reads MDHEN; CDR2 reads SYDVKM. V was pared by 6 bases and J by 0 bases, with 15 bases between. CDR3 sequence reads: CASRRQGGRSGANVLTF. In DNA form, the CDR3 reads TGTGCCAGCAGACGTCAGGGGGGTCGCTCTGGGGCCAACGTCCTGACTTTC.

In this sample, this clonotype turned up a few times. The chain joins TRBV6-2 or TRBV6-3 to TRBJ1-1; perhaps TRBD1 as D (5 bases). CDR3 length: 12 amino acids. From germline, CDR1 is MNHEY and CDR2 SVGEGT. V gave up 9 bases and J gave up 6 bases, with 14 bases separating them. The CDR3 DNA sequence: TGTGCCAGTGAGGGGTCGAAAGCTGAAGCTTTCTTT. It encodes CASEGSKAEAFF.